What follows are 22 T cell receptor beta chains derived from one specimen sequenced in a study of shared clonotypes between healthy human individuals. The method was immunoSEQ multiplex PCR; TCRdb's version includes in-frame clones alone and lacks a portion of them. Seen here are about 1.1 million clones, 70% to 80% observed once, and the top ten hold roughly 0.83%. The sample was memory CD4+ T cells from PBMCs. As to subset: CD45RA-negative fraction. These receptors were collected from a man aged 18 to 35 in good health. Some clones in this sample may be carry-over from other donors' samples.

The CDR3 loop is CASTGVGLGKLFF. The CDR3 region has the DNA TGTGCCAGCACCGGGGTGGGACTCGGAAAACTGTTTTTT. The chain couples TRBV25-1 to TRBJ1-4; maybe TRBD1 (5 bases). The CDR3 sequence is 13 residues long. V lost 7 bases and J 10 bases, leaving 16 bases between the germline ends. Germline CDR1 MGHDK, CDR2 SYGVNS.

The chain has TRBV7-2 and TRBJ2-5; no definite D call. CDR1 is SGHTA, CDR2 FQGNSA, per germline. The CDR3 runs 14 residues. V was cut by 2 bases and J by 3 bases, with 10 bases left in between. The chain's CDR3 is CASSLYGKEETQYF. CDR3 sequence (DNA): TGTGCCAGCAGCTTATACGGCAAAGAAGAGACCCAGTACTTC.

This clone was picked up a small number of times. V and J are TRBV7-9 and TRBJ2-3, with 10 nucleotides matching TRBD2. Germline assignment: CDR1 SEHNR and CDR2 FQNEAQ (reference sequence). With 8 bases clipped from V and 2 bases from J, the junction kept 7 bases outside the gene matches. The CDR3 consists of 15 residues. This chain's CDR3 is CASQRLAGDTDTQYF. The CDR3 DNA reads as TGTGCCAGCCAGCGGCTAGCGGGAGACACAGATACGCAGTATTTT.

The V call is TRBV7-9, the J call TRBJ2-7; unclear D gene. V lost 1 base and J lost 2, with 9 bases in between. CDR1 and CDR2 from the germline V gene are SEHNR and FQNEAQ (reference sequence). The CDR3 is 14 residues long. The DNA for the CDR3 is TGTGCCAGCAGCTTAGTCGCGGTCCCCTACGAGCAGTACTTC. This sequence encodes CASSLVAVPYEQYF.

This CDR3 reads CASSPPTGGYTGELFF. In nucleotides, the CDR3 is TGTGCCAGCTCACCTCCGACAGGGGGTTACACCGGGGAGCTGTTTTTT. The chain links TRBV18 to TRBJ2-2; 9 bases line up with TRBD1. Germline V gene lookup returns CDR1 KGHSH and CDR2 LQKENI. The CDR3 is 16 amino acids. The J segment lost 3 bases and the V segment lost 3 bases, leaving 5 bases of the junction unmatched.

The sample holds one count of this clone. V and J are TRBV7-2 and TRBJ1-2; D gene unclear. CDR1 SGHTA and CDR2 FQGNSA come from the germline V gene. This CDR3 has 14 residues. Trimming shortened V by 2 bases and J by 4 bases, and 11 bases separated the two germline ends. The CDR3 spells CASSLLGLGYGYTF. CDR3 coding DNA: TGTGCCAGCAGCTTACTGGGTCTCGGCTATGGCTACACCTTC.

The chain uses TRBV30 and TRBJ2-6; 11 bases line up with TRBD1. The CDR3 loop spans 17 amino acids. Trimming cost V 3 bases and J 2 bases; bases outside gene matches: 6. Germline CDR1 and CDR2: GTSNPN and SVGIG (reference sequence). The CDR3 coding sequence is TGTGCCTGGAGCAGAGGGACAGGGGGTGCTGGGGCCAACGTCCTGACTTTC. This translates into CAWSRGTGGAGANVLTF.

The chain couples TRBV5-6 to TRBJ2-7; possible D gene TRBD1, 6 bases. The V gene's germline CDR1 is SGHDT and CDR2 YYEEEE. The V gene lost 4 bases and the J gene lost 2 bases, with 16 bases spanning the gap. The CDR3 consists of 15 residues. The DNA of the CDR3 is TGTGCCAGCAGCCTACTGACAGGAGCCCCCTACGAGCAGTACTTC. It is translated as CASSLLTGAPYEQYF. The full variable domain, rest sourced from reference TRBV5-6 and TRBJ2-7, is DAGVTQSPTHLIKTRGQQVTLRCSPKSGHDTVSWYQQALGQGPQFIFQYYEEEERQRGNFPDRFSGHQFPNYSSELNVNALLLGDSALYLCASSLLTGAPYEQYFGPGTRLTVT.

CDR3 DNA sequence: TGTGCCAGCAGCCTTATGCCGGGACCCCTCGGTCCCTCCAATACGCAGTATTTT. This encodes CASSLMPGPLGPSNTQYF. The chain is built from TRBV7-3 and TRBJ2-3, with D perhaps assigned TRBD1 or TRBD2 (5 bases each). Germline V gene data show CDR1 as SGHTA and CDR2 as FQGTGA. Trimming took 5 bases from V and 7 from J, leaving 28 bases between them. The CDR3 is 18 residues long. Variable domain in full (rest from reference TRBV7-3 and TRBJ2-3): GAGVSQTPSNKVTEKGKYVELRCDPISGHTALYWYRQSLGQGPEFLIYFQGTGAADDSGLPNDRFFAVRPEGSVSTLKIQRTERGDSAVYLCASSLMPGPLGPSNTQYFGPGTRLTVL.

This sequence joins TRBV19 and TRBJ1-1; possibly TRBD1 for D (6 bases). The V end was cut by 6 bases, the J end by 5 bases, with 13 bases between. The CDR3 runs 13 residues. Germline CDR1 reads LNHDA; CDR2 reads SQIVND (reference sequence). The CDR3 DNA sequence: TGTGCCAGTAGCAAACAGGGAGAGACTGAAGCTTTCTTT. The encoded protein is CASSKQGETEAFF. Together with reference TRBV19 and TRBJ1-1, the CDR3 gives the full variable domain: DGGITQSPKYLFRKEGQNVTLSCEQNLNHDAMYWYRQDPGQGLRLIYYSQIVNDFQKGDIAEGYSVSREKKESFPLTVTSAQKNPTAFYLCASSKQGETEAFFGQGTRLTVV.

Concerning this clone itself: Relative to the germline gene, one junction end is altered; a read error may explain this. The genes are TRBV15 and TRBJ2-5; D not resolved. The CDR3 contains 12 residues. Germline V gene lookup returns CDR1 LNHNV and CDR2 YYDKDF (reference sequence). CDR3 residues: CATSRAGRSRDF. The CDR3, as DNA: TGTGCCACCAGCAGAGCTGGGCGCAGTCGGGACTTC.

The chain recombines TRBV6-5 with TRBJ2-7; 8 positions agree with TRBD2. The germline gives CDR1 MNHEY, CDR2 SVGAGI. Unmatched junction bases numbered 6, after V lost 8 bases and J lost 0 bases. CDR3 size: 14 residues. The CDR3, as DNA: TGTGCCAGCGGACAAAGCGGGAGCTCCTACGAGCAGTACTTC. Translating it yields CASGQSGSSYEQYF.

DNA for the CDR3: TGCGCCAGCAGCTTGATGTTAGATACGCAGTATTTT. Protein: CASSLMLDTQYF. This chain uses TRBV5-1 with TRBJ2-3; no definite D call. Germline CDR1 and CDR2: SGHRS and YFSETQ. This CDR3 comprises 12 residues. V lost 1 base and J 5 bases, leaving 5 bases between the germline ends.

CDR3 DNA: TGTGCCAGTAGTATAAACCGCGATCAGCCCCAGCATTTT. Residues: CASSINRDQPQHF. J is TRBJ1-5 and V is TRBV19; D gene unclear. CDR3 length: 13 residues. V gave up 2 bases and J gave up 5 bases, with 7 bases separating them. Germline-derived CDR1 and CDR2 are LNHDA and SQIVND (reference sequence).

This chain links TRBV5-1 with TRBJ1-4; D gene unclear. Germline V gives CDR1 SGHRS, CDR2 YFSETQ. V lost 2 bases, J lost 4 bases, and 9 bases lay in between. The CDR3 is 14 amino acids. CDR3 in amino acids: CASSFGPVNEKLFF. CDR3 in DNA: TGCGCCAGCAGCTTTGGACCTGTTAATGAAAAACTGTTTTTT.

This rearrangement joins TRBV11-2 to TRBJ1-1; 8 nucleotides agree with TRBD1. V lost 1 base, J lost 1 base, and 14 bases stayed unmatched. The CDR3 spans 19 residues. The V gene's germline CDR1 is SGHAT and CDR2 FQNNGV. CDR3 protein: CASSLVNSRAGGTNTEAFF. The CDR3 DNA is TGTGCCAGCAGCTTAGTCAACAGTCGGGCAGGGGGCACGAACACTGAAGCTTTCTTT.

The chain links TRBV4-1 to TRBJ2-7; D gene ambiguous. Germline CDR1 and CDR2: MGHRA and YSYEKL. V was cut by 4 bases and J by 7 bases, with 26 bases left in between. The CDR3 has 17 amino acids. CDR3 DNA: TGCGCCAGCAGCCGCAAGAGTCTGCAGGATGCCTTCGGGGAGCAGTACTTC. This codes for CASSRKSLQDAFGEQYF.

A few counts support this clone. The chain uses TRBV6-4 and TRBJ1-4; D is undetermined. Trimming stripped 8 bases from V and 3 bases from J, with 13 bases between. The CDR3 is 14 residues long. Germline values: CDR1 MRHNA, CDR2 SNTAGT. The CDR3 is CASGSGRPNEKLFF. The CDR3 bases are TGTGCCAGCGGTAGCGGGCGGCCTAATGAAAAACTGTTTTTT.

V and J are TRBV4-1 and TRBJ1-5, with 11 nucleotides matching TRBD1. The germline V gene encodes CDR1 MGHRA and CDR2 YSYEKL. The CDR3 runs 19 residues. Losses at the gene ends were 2 bases for V and 4 bases for J; bases not matched to a gene: 13. In DNA, the CDR3 is TGCGCCAGCAGCCAATCCAATACGTGGGACAGGGGGGGGAATCAGCCCCAGCATTTT. This encodes CASSQSNTWDRGGNQPQHF.

The rearrangement uses TRBV28 and TRBJ2-1; D uncertain. With 8 bases removed from V and 8 bases from J, the gap between germline ends came to 7 bases. CDR1 MDHEN and CDR2 SYDVKM come from the germline V gene. The CDR3 is made up of 10 amino acids. The CDR3 protein is CASGRDEQFF. The CDR3 region has the DNA TGTGCCAGCGGACGCGATGAGCAGTTCTTC.

Of note for this clone: The sample has other DNA sequences that encode this CDR3 too. This rearrangement joins TRBV18 to TRBJ2-7; maybe TRBD1 (5 bases). The V and J ends lost 0 bases and 4 bases respectively, with 7 bases between them. Looked up from germline, CDR1 is KGHSH and CDR2 is LQKENI. There are 13 residues in the CDR3. CDR3 loop: CASSPPGQYEQYF. The CDR3 DNA is TGTGCCAGCTCACCACCGGGGCAGTACGAGCAGTACTTC.

The chain has TRBV30 and TRBJ1-5, with TRBD1 identical over 10 bases. J lost 6 bases, V lost 2 bases, and 4 bases had no gene match. The length of the CDR3 is 14 residues. CDR1 and CDR2 from the germline V gene are GTSNPN and SVGIG (reference sequence). The CDR3 nucleotides are TGTGCCTGGAGTTTTGGGACAGGGGTTCAGCCCCAGCATTTT. Protein sequence: CAWSFGTGVQPQHF.